This TCR beta chain was found in a study of T cell repertoires in cytomegalovirus infection. Study at large: CMV infection and matching HLA type were both indicated by public TCR beta signatures.

TCRdb fed the reads into MiXCR, producing one record per CDR3 protein. The repertoire holds roughly 500,000 distinct CDR3 sequences, with about 15% as singletons. Study conclusions and caveats: Pooled public TCR beta family frequency picked out CMV carriers with the relevant HLA.

In the case of this clonotype: What it binds is not known.

Sample: CD8+ T cells from PBMCs. The TCR was taken from a human donor in good health (CMV status not recorded). Some clones in this sample may be carry-over from other donors' samples.

The CDR3 DNA sequence: TGCGCCAGCAGCCCATTAGCGGGAGCGGGGGGACTGAACAAAAACATTCAGTACTTC. Its translation: CASSPLAGAGGLNKNIQYF. This rearrangement joins TRBV4-1 to TRBJ2-4, with 9 bases identical to TRBD2. This CDR3 region has 19 residues. CDR1 and CDR2 from the germline V gene are MGHRA and YSYEKL. V was clipped by 4 bases and J by 3 bases; unmatched bases: 16.